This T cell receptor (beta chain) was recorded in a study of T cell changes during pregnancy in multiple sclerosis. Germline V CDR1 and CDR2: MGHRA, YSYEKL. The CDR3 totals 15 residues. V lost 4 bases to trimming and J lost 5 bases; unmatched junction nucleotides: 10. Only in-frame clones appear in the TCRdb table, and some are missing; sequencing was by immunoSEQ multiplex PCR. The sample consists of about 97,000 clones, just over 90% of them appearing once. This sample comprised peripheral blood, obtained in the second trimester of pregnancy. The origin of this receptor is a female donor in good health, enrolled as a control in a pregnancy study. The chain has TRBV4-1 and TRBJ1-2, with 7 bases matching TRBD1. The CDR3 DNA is TGCGCCAGCAGCCCGCGCGGAGGGGGCGGTTATGGCTACACCTTC. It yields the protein CASSPRGGGGYGYTF.